A selection of T cell receptor beta chains follows, all from one sample in a study of OX40 agonist ivuxolimab in advanced cancers. Libraries were prepared by immunoSEQ multiplex PCR; TCRdb keeps only in-frame clonotypes and omits some of them. Found here are around 11,000 clones, 65% to 85% of them singletons; the top ten hold about 14%. Specimen: CD4+ or CD8+ T cells sorted from blood, collected in a trial of the OX40 agonist ivuxolimab. The origin of the receptors is an adult with an advanced solid tumor such as melanoma, head and neck, liver or kidney cancer. CDR3s include the opening cysteine and the closing phenylalanine or tryptophan. Each record gives: V gene, J gene, CDR3 length, clone size, D gene, CDR3 DNA, CDR3 protein. D genes are given only for firm matches. Part of the rows lack a size; the others show once, few, many or a class for expanded clones.

TRBV19,TRBJ1-1,13,.,.,TGTGCCAGTAGTATAACCCTGACAGTTGAAGCTTTCTTT,CASSITLTVEAFF
TRBV30,TRBJ2-2,15,.,TRBD1,TGTGCCTTACAACAGGGGGCGGCGAACACCGGGGAGCTGTTTTTT,CALQQGAANTGELFF
TRBV30,TRBJ2-1,16,medium-sized,TRBD2,TGTGCCTGGACCGGGGGGGCTTCAAGCTCCTACAATGAGCAGTTCTTC,CAWTGGASSSYNEQFF
TRBV12-5,TRBJ2-1,17,.,.,TGTGCTAGTGGTTTGGAGCCGGGGCAGGGTTTCCACAATGAGCAGTTCTTC,CASGLEPGQGFHNEQFF
TRBV6-5,TRBJ1-5,15,few,TRBD1,TGTGCCACCCAGCGGTGGGACAGTCACCTCCAGCCCCAGCATTTT,CATQRWDSHLQPQHF
TRBV27,TRBJ2-1,14,.,.,TGTGCCAGCAGTTCACTAGGGCCCTACAATGAGCAGTTCTTC,CASSSLGPYNEQFF
TRBV30,TRBJ2-1,15,.,TRBD1,TGTGCCTGGAGTGTAGGGACAGAAGAATACAATGAGCAGTTCTTC,CAWSVGTEEYNEQFF
TRBV13,TRBJ2-5,16,.,TRBD2,TGTGCCAGCAGCTTAGTTTCTAGCGGGAGCACAGAGACCCAGTACTTC,CASSLVSSGSTETQYF
TRBV19,TRBJ2-1,13,.,TRBD1,TGTGCCAGTACAATGACAGGGGACAATGAGCAGTTCTTC,CASTMTGDNEQFF
TRBV4-1,TRBJ1-2,14,.,.,TGCGCCAGCAGCCAAGAACCGGGCCCCTATGGCTACACCTTC,CASSQEPGPYGYTF
TRBV30,TRBJ2-1,15,.,.,TGTGCCTGGAGCCTGGCGGGGGCCAGCTACAATGAGCAGTTCTTC,CAWSLAGASYNEQFF
TRBV6-6,TRBJ1-4,15,.,.,TGTGCCAGCAGCCCTCCAGATCCTGGGAATGAAAAACTGTTTTTT,CASSPPDPGNEKLFF
TRBV7-8,TRBJ1-2,14,.,TRBD1,TGTGCCAGCAGCTCAGAAGTGTACAGGGGTGGCTACACCTTC,CASSSEVYRGGYTF
TRBV9,TRBJ2-2,15,few,.,TGTGCCAGCAGCGTAGCCGGGCAGAACACCGGGGAGCTGTTTTTT,CASSVAGQNTGELFF
TRBV11-3,TRBJ2-1,16,.,TRBD2,TGTGCCAGCAGCTTAGAACGGACTAGCGTCTACAATGAGCAGTTCTTC,CASSLERTSVYNEQFF